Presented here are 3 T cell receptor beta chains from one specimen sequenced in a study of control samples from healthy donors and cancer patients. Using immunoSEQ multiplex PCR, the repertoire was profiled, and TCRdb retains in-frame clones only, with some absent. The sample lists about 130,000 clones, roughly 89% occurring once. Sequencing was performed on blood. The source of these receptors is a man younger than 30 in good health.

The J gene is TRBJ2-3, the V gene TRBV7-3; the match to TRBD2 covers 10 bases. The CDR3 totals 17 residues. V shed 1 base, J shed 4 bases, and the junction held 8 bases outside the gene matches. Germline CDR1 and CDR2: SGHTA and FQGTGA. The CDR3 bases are TGTGCCAGCAGCTTAAGTGGAGGGACTAGCGTAGCAGATACGCAGTATTTT. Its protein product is CASSLSGGTSVADTQYF. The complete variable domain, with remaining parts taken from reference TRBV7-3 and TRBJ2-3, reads GAGVSQTPSNKVTEKGKYVELRCDPISGHTALYWYRQSLGQGPEFLIYFQGTGAADDSGLPNDRFFAVRPEGSVSTLKIQRTERGDSAVYLCASSLSGGTSVADTQYFGPGTRLTVL.

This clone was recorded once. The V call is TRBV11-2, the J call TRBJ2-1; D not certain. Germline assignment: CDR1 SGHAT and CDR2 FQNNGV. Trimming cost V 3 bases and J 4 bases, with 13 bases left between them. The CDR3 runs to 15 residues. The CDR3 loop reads CASSFERVGYNEQFF. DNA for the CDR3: TGTGCCAGCAGCTTTGAACGGGTAGGTTACAATGAGCAGTTCTTC.

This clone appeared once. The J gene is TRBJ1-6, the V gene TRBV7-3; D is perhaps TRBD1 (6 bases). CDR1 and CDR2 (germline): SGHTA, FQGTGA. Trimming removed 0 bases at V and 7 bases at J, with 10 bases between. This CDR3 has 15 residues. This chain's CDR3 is CASSLTGQGNSPLHF. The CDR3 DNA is TGTGCCAGCAGCTTAACGGGGCAGGGGAATTCACCCCTCCACTTT.